These 29 T cell receptor beta chains came from one sample sequenced in a study of blood T cell repertoires in COVID-19. Measured with immunoSEQ multiplex PCR; TCRdb has only the in-frame clones, and not every one. The sample has about 280,000 clones; 89% are singletons. What was sequenced was peripheral blood. The receptors were gathered from a man aged 45-60 years with acute or convalescent COVID-19.

The V call is TRBV3-1 (or the pseudogene TRBV3-2), the J call TRBJ2-7; D is perhaps TRBD2 (5 bases). Trimming removed 2 bases from V and 2 bases from J, with 10 bases in between. This CDR3 comprises 14 residues. Germline assignment: CDR1 LGHDT and CDR2 YNNKEL (reference sequence). As DNA, the CDR3 is TGTGCCAGCAGCCAACCGGACTGGGCCTACGAGCAGTACTTC. As protein: CASSQPDWAYEQYF.

V usage is TRBV2 and J usage is TRBJ1-4; D may be TRBD1 (6 bases). Trimming left V 5 bases short and J 8 bases short, with 18 bases between. CDR1 is SNHLY and CDR2 is FYNNEI in the germline V gene. The CDR3 spans 15 residues. The DNA of the CDR3 is TGTGCCAGCAGTTCAACAGGGTCCCCTGGCGAAAAACTGTTTTTT. Its protein is CASSSTGSPGEKLFF.

V gene TRBV5-4 combines with J gene TRBJ1-1; D is uncertain. Germline V gives CDR1 SGHNT, CDR2 YYREEE (reference sequence). Trimming pared 7 bases from V and 0 bases from J, leaving 13 bases between. The CDR3 sequence is 14 residues long. The CDR3 here is CASRDQGLNTEAFF. CDR3 nucleotide sequence: TGTGCCAGCCGGGATCAAGGGTTGAACACTGAAGCTTTCTTT.

This chain uses TRBV6-5 with TRBJ2-7; D is uncertain. Deletions cut 0 bases from V and 6 bases from J, with 9 bases between. The CDR3 has 13 residues. Looked up from germline, CDR1 is MNHEY and CDR2 is SVGAGI. CDR3 region: CASSYSVVSEQYF. The CDR3 nucleotides read TGTGCCAGCAGTTACTCCGTCGTTAGCGAGCAGTACTTC.

The chain has TRBV2 and TRBJ1-5; the D is unclear. In germline, CDR1 is SNHLY, CDR2 FYNNEI. V was trimmed by 1 base and J by 5 bases, leaving 6 bases between them. The CDR3 runs 13 residues. The CDR3: CASSEGLHQPQHF. The CDR3 DNA reads TGTGCCAGCAGTGAAGGGCTTCATCAGCCCCAGCATTTT.

The V and J genes are TRBV7-9 and TRBJ1-1, with 7 bases identical to TRBD1. The CDR3 totals 17 residues. In germline, CDR1 is SEHNR, CDR2 FQNEAQ (reference sequence). J lost 0 bases, V lost 8 bases, and 15 bases had no gene match. CDR3 in amino acids: CASHLGTANFMNTEAFF. DNA for the CDR3: TGTGCCAGCCACCTCGGGACAGCCAATTTTATGAACACTGAAGCTTTCTTT.

This chain uses TRBV29-1 with TRBJ1-1; D not resolved. The CDR3 is 12 residues long. Germline V gene data show CDR1 as SQVTM and CDR2 as ANQGSEA. V was trimmed by 4 bases and J by 5 bases, leaving 11 bases between them. The DNA of the CDR3 is TGCAGCGTTGGAGGTGGCTTGACTGAAGCTTTCTTT. Translating gives CSVGGGLTEAFF.

J is TRBJ1-1 and V is TRBV10-3, with 8 bases fitting TRBD1. Germline V CDR1 and CDR2: ENHRY, SYGVKD. This CDR3 is built from 17 residues. The V and J ends lost 11 bases and 1 base, in that order; junction bases with no gene match: 18. The CDR3 nucleotides are TGTGCCGTCGAGGGCGTCGGCAGGGGGCGTTGGAACACTGAAGCTTTCTTT. This gives the protein CAVEGVGRGRWNTEAFF.

V usage is TRBV30 and J usage is TRBJ2-3, with 10 bases fitting TRBD2. The length of the CDR3 is 18 residues. The V gene's germline CDR1 is GTSNPN and CDR2 SVGIG (reference sequence). V lost 0 bases and J lost 1; bases outside the gene matches: 10. The CDR3: CAWSVGVRGTSGTDTQYF. CDR3 sequence (DNA): TGTGCCTGGAGTGTTGGGGTTAGAGGGACTAGCGGCACAGATACGCAGTATTTT.

This sequence joins TRBV2 and TRBJ2-7; 8 bases line up with TRBD2. This CDR3 contains 13 residues. Trimming removed 7 bases from V and 10 bases from J; junction bases left unmatched: 12. CDR1 is SNHLY and CDR2 is FYNNEI in the germline V gene. DNA of the CDR3: TGTGCCAGCACCTTGGATCCGGGAGGGGGTCAGTACTTC. This encodes CASTLDPGGGQYF.

The V gene is TRBV19, the J gene TRBJ1-5; D is undetermined. The CDR3 extends over 15 amino acids. The germline V gene encodes CDR1 LNHDA and CDR2 SQIVND (reference sequence). V lost 2 bases and J 2 bases, leaving 10 bases between the germline ends. The CDR3 protein is CASSIRRAGNQPQHF. CDR3 DNA: TGTGCCAGTAGTATACGGAGGGCGGGCAATCAGCCCCAGCATTTT. Supplemented by reference TRBV19 and TRBJ1-5, the full variable domain reads DGGITQSPKYLFRKEGQNVTLSCEQNLNHDAMYWYRQDPGQGLRLIYYSQIVNDFQKGDIAEGYSVSREKKESFPLTVTSAQKNPTAFYLCASSIRRAGNQPQHFGDGTRLSIL.

The chain employs TRBV29-1 and TRBJ1-1, with D possibly being TRBD1 (6 bases). Germline values: CDR1 SQVTM, CDR2 ANQGSEA. Trimming left V 3 bases short and J 11 bases short, with 16 bases between. This CDR3 is built from 12 residues. The CDR3 coding sequence is TGCAGCGTTGAGGTGCAGGGGAGGGGCGCTTTCTTT. It encodes CSVEVQGRGAFF.

The V call is TRBV6-5, the J call TRBJ2-5; the match to TRBD1 covers 11 bases. Germline V gene data show CDR1 as MNHEY and CDR2 as SVGAGI. With 7 bases clipped from V and 5 bases from J, the junction kept 6 bases outside the gene matches. This CDR3 is built from 14 residues. CDR3 amino acids: CASTGTGGLETQYF. The CDR3 bases are TGTGCCAGCACCGGGACAGGGGGTCTGGAGACCCAGTACTTC.

The CDR3: CASSVTGMAGNTIYF. The DNA of the CDR3 is TGTGCCAGCAGCGTAACCGGGATGGCAGGAAACACCATATATTTT. This rearrangement joins TRBV9 to TRBJ1-3; D remains unclear. Germline CDR1 and CDR2: SGDLS and YYNGEE. The CDR3 has 15 amino acids. V lost 1 base and J 4 bases, leaving 12 bases between the germline ends.

The CDR3 region has the DNA TGCGCCAGCAAGGCTAGCGGAGATACGCAGTATTTT. Protein sequence: CASKASGDTQYF. The chain uses TRBV5-1 and TRBJ2-3, with 7 positions matching TRBD2. The junction had 3 bases not matched to a gene; V was cut back by 6 bases and J by 5 bases. CDR3 length equals 12 residues. Germline CDR1 and CDR2: SGHRS and YFSETQ.

CDR3 DNA sequence: TGTGCCAGCAGTCGGGAAACGACATCTGAAGCTTTCTTT. As protein: CASSRETTSEAFF. The J gene is TRBJ1-1, the V gene TRBV7-9; D is uncertain. The CDR3 runs to 13 residues. Trimming removed 6 bases from V and 6 bases from J, with 14 bases in between. CDR1 and CDR2 from the germline V gene are SEHNR and FQNEAQ (reference sequence).

The chain recombines TRBV6-1 with TRBJ1-2; D not certain. The CDR3 has 15 amino acids. Germline V gives CDR1 MNHNS, CDR2 SASEGT. The V gene lost 2 bases and the J gene lost 0 bases, with 10 bases spanning the gap. The CDR3 coding sequence is TGTGCCAGCAGTGAAACAAACAGAGCTAACTATGGCTACACCTTC. This codes for CASSETNRANYGYTF.

The V and J genes are TRBV9 and TRBJ1-5; tentatively, D is TRBD1 (5 bases). Germline CDR1 reads SGDLS; CDR2 reads YYNGEE. V was clipped by 0 bases and J by 7 bases, with 14 bases between them. The length of the CDR3 is 15 residues. CDR3 sequence reads: CASSVAPGAGQPQHF. In DNA form, the CDR3 reads TGTGCCAGCAGCGTAGCACCGGGCGCAGGGCAGCCCCAGCATTTT.

This rearrangement joins TRBV9 to TRBJ2-3, with D possibly TRBD1 on 5 matching bases. The CDR3 is 14 amino acids. The germline V gene encodes CDR1 SGDLS and CDR2 YYNGEE. V was clipped by 2 bases and J by 1 base, with 8 bases between them. CDR3 residues: CASSVARGTDTQYF. In nucleotides, the CDR3 is TGTGCCAGCAGCGTTGCCAGGGGCACAGATACGCAGTATTTT.

V is TRBV14 and J is TRBJ2-1, with TRBD2 identical over 11 bases. The CDR3 covers 18 residues. Germline V CDR1 and CDR2: SGHDN, FVKESK. The V and J ends lost 0 bases and 0 bases, in that order; junction bases with no gene match: 4. The CDR3 nucleotides read TGTGCCAGCAGCCAAGACTTACTAGCGGGGGACTCCTACAATGAGCAGTTCTTC. Amino acid sequence: CASSQDLLAGDSYNEQFF.

This clone was seen a handful of times. J is TRBJ2-2 and V is TRBV12-3 or TRBV12-4; perhaps TRBD2 as D (6 bases). The CDR3 is 12 amino acids. V was pared by 4 bases and J by 7 bases, with 7 bases between. The CDR3 sequence is CASSYGSGELFF. As DNA, the CDR3 is TGTGCCAGCAGTTACGGGAGCGGGGAGCTGTTTTTT.

The rearrangement joins TRBV5-1 to TRBJ2-1, with 12 bases aligning to TRBD2. The CDR3 totals 15 residues. CDR1 and CDR2 from the germline V gene are SGHRS and YFSETQ. The ends lost 3 bases at V and 3 bases at J; junction bases unmatched: 1. The CDR3 DNA is TGCGCCAGCAGCTCTAGCGGGGGGGTCTACAATGAGCAGTTCTTC. Its protein product is CASSSSGGVYNEQFF.

The DNA for the CDR3 is TGTGCCAGCAGTGGGGCAGGGGGCTACAATGAGCAGTTCTTC. Its translation: CASSGAGGYNEQFF. V gene TRBV2 combines with J gene TRBJ2-1; 7 positions match TRBD1. The CDR3 length is 14 residues. The germline V gene encodes CDR1 SNHLY and CDR2 FYNNEI. J was trimmed by 3 bases and V by 4 bases; bases with no gene match: 3. The variable domain in full, with the rest retrieved from reference TRBV2 and TRBJ2-1, is EPEVTQTPSHQVTQMGQEVILRCVPISNHLYFYWYRQILGQKVEFLVSFYNNEISEKSEIFDDQFSVERPDGSNFTLKIRSTKLEDSAMYFCASSGAGGYNEQFFGPGTRLTVL.

The chain has TRBV12-3 or TRBV12-4 and TRBJ2-7, with 9 bases fitting TRBD1. The trim removed 7 bases at V and 4 bases at J, leaving 5 bases unmatched. The CDR3 length is 13 residues. The DNA for the CDR3 is TGTGCCAGCACCCTCGACAGGGGGTACGAGCAGTACTTC. It specifies CASTLDRGYEQYF.

The chain combines TRBV5-1 with TRBJ2-3; TRBD1 aligns across 9 bases. With 0 bases clipped from V and 2 bases from J, the junction kept 4 bases outside the gene matches. Germline V lookup: CDR1 SGHRS, CDR2 YFSETQ. This CDR3 comprises 16 residues. The CDR3: CASSLEGTGYTDTQYF. The CDR3 DNA follows: TGCGCCAGCAGCTTGGAAGGGACAGGGTACACAGATACGCAGTATTTT.

The chain employs TRBV5-4 and TRBJ2-7; tentative D call: TRBD2 (6 bases). The CDR3 totals 16 residues. V was cut by 3 bases and J by 2 bases, with 18 bases left in between. From germline, CDR1 is SGHNT and CDR2 YYREEE (reference sequence). This CDR3 reads CASSSGGRTTAYEQYF. For the CDR3, the DNA is TGTGCCAGCAGCTCTGGGGGGAGGACAACGGCCTACGAGCAGTACTTC.

The V call is TRBV5-1, the J call TRBJ2-3; possible D gene TRBD2, 5 bases. Germline lookup yields CDR1 SGHRS and CDR2 YFSETQ. The CDR3 has 17 residues. V shed 1 base and J shed 0 bases, with 15 bases lying between them. The CDR3 region has the DNA TGCGCCAGCAGCTTGTTCGCGGCAGGAGGTAGCACAGATACGCAGTATTTT. This sequence encodes CASSLFAAGGSTDTQYF.

The rearrangement links TRBV2 to TRBJ2-1; 10 bases are a match to TRBD1. The J segment lost 7 bases and the V segment lost 11 bases, leaving 8 bases of the junction unmatched. CDR3 length: 13 residues. CDR1 is SNHLY, CDR2 FYNNEI, per germline. CDR3 in DNA: TGTGCCGGTAGGACAGGGGGGGTAAATGAGCAGTTCTTC. Translated, it gives CAGRTGGVNEQFF.

The V gene is TRBV24-1, the J gene TRBJ2-2, with 7 bases identical to TRBD1. Trimming at V came to 7 bases and at J to 6 bases, leaving 4 bases not matched to a gene. This CDR3 has 13 amino acids. Looked up from germline, CDR1 is KGHDR and CDR2 is SFDVKD. The CDR3: CATRGDSAGELFF. CDR3 nucleotides: TGTGCCACCAGGGGGGACAGCGCCGGGGAGCTGTTTTTT.